This T cell receptor beta chain is drawn from a study of blood T cell repertoires in COVID-19. The data were produced by immunoSEQ multiplex PCR, yet TCRdb's version contains in-frame clones alone and is incomplete. The sample has under 200,000 clones, 80% to 90% seen once. This clone appeared a single time. Trimming took off 0 bases at V and 8 bases at J, with 5 bases between the two ends. The V gene's germline CDR1 is SQVTM and CDR2 ANQGSEA. This CDR3 region has 10 residues. The TCR originated in a man aged 25-45 years with active or convalescent COVID-19. The chain couples TRBV29-1 to TRBJ2-7, with D unresolved. Sequenced input: peripheral blood. The CDR3 DNA is TGCAGCGTTGAAGATTCTAAGCAGTACTTC. Translation: CSVEDSKQYF.